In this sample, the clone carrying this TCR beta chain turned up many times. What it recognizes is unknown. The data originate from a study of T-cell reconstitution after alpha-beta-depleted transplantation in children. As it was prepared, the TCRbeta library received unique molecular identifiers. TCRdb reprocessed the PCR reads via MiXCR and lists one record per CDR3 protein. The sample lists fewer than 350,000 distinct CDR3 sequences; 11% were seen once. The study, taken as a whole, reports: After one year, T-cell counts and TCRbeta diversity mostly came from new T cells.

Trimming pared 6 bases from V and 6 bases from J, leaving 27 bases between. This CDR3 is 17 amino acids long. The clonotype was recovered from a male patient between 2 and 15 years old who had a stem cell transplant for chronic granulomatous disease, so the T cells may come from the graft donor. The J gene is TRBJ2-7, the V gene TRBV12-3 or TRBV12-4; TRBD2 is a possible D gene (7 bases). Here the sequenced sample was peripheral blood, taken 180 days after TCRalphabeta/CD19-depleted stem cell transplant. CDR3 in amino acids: CASRAALGGGLGGEQYF. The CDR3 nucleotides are TGTGCCAGCAGGGCAGCGCTAGGGGGAGGGTTAGGTGGCGAGCAGTACTTC.